This T cell receptor beta chain comes out of a study of memory CD4+ T cells and cytomegalovirus serostatus (dated by TCRdb to about 2019). Background for the entire study: The cohort comprised 33 healthy Belgian adults, 9 CMV seropositive and 24 CMV seronegative. CD4+ memory TCRbeta repertoires of a Belgian cohort with known cytomegalovirus serostatus were sequenced in order to replicate a published TCR-based CMV serostatus classifier. Results the study describes overall, beyond this receptor: Only CD4+CD45RO+ memory cells were sequenced, unlike the original study, which covered naive and memory CD4+ and CD8+ populations. The results were interpreted as suggesting that the CMV-associated TCR signature is largely present in the CD4+ memory repertoire. For predicting CMV serostatus, the median bootstrapped AUC was about 0.95 using the original framework and 0.91 using a US-trained random forest. On the Belgian cohort, the classifier built on the original framework reached a median bootstrapped AUC of about 0.96, with a 95% CI of 0.76-1.00. Of around 160 previously reported CMV-associated TCRbeta sequences, approximately 64 appeared in the CD4+ memory repertoires, each in one to five individuals.

Worth noting for this clone: Its cognate antigen has yet to be identified. Base qualities were left out, and no much larger clone turns up one base away.

A FACSAria II was used to sort memory CD4+ T cells, defined as single viable CD3+CD4+CD8-CD45RO+ cells. CMV serostatus was determined with a Roche Elecsys assay detecting serum IgG against CMV pp150, pp28, p38 and p52. After thawing, total CD4+ T cells were enriched by positive selection with CD4 magnetic microbeads. Samples originated from another study that specifically interrogated the CD4+ T cell memory repertoire. Peripheral blood mononuclear cells were isolated and cryopreserved according to standard operating procedures, and serum was stored at -80 degrees C. CD3-PerCP (BW264/56), CD4-APC (RPA-T4), CD45RO-PE (UCHT1) and CD8-Pacific Orange (3B5) antibodies were used for staining, and non-viable cells were excluded with Sytox blue. Genomic DNA was extracted from sorted cells with the Quick-DNA Microprep Kit. TCRbeta DNA was amplified with the immunoSEQ hsTCRbeta kit following the manufacturer's protocol. TCRbeta libraries were sequenced on an Illumina MiSeq instrument. Regarding the original processing steps: Removing out-of-frame sequences left fewer than 2.5 million distinct TCRbeta sequences, an average of approximately 61,000 per individual. Each individual was scored according to the count of 164 previously reported CMV-associated TCRbeta sequences and the total productive distinct TCRbeta count. A beta-binomial model was reimplemented in Python, and scikit-learn random forests with default parameters were trained on US cohort data. On the Belgian cohort, classifier performance was reported as the median AUC, along with percentile confidence intervals, across 10,000 bootstrap iterations. The clones in this table, taken by TCRdb from immuneACCESS, are in-frame only. Not every clone is retained; where verified, under half of the shortfall comes from an unresolved V gene, and the cause of the rest is unknown. The D gene and trimming were derived from the DNA, and the V and J assignments and clone size from that table. Here the sample has about 75,000 clones; around four fifths occur a single time. Just over 2.5% of the sample lies in the top ten.

Cut back by 8 bases and 3 bases, the V and J ends lie 13 bases apart. Taken from the germline V gene, the CDR1 and CDR2 loops are ENHRY and SYGVKD. Including the terminal cysteine and phenylalanine, the CDR3 comprises 13 residues. Solely the CDR3 DNA is kept, with 39 bases framed from the first base. Input material: memory CD4+ T cells from blood. This TCR was recovered from an adult in good health and CMV-seropositive. The chain is assembled from TRBV10-3 and TRBJ2-5, and TRBD2 may be the D gene, going by 5 matching bases. In nucleotides, the sequence is TGTGCCATCGCCCGGGGAGCGGAAGAGACCCAGTACTTC. Translated, this gives CAIARGAEETQYF.